Listed below are T cell receptor beta chains from one sample, sequenced in a study of graft-versus-host responses after intestinal transplantation. Antigens for these TCRs are unknown. Measured with immunoSEQ multiplex PCR; TCRdb has only the in-frame clones, and not every one. The data show under 150,000 clones, with around 90% seen just once and around 0.16% held by the top ten. This material consisted of unstimulated CD4+ T cells sorted from spleen or lymph node cells, taken before intestinal transplant. The receptors originated from a human donor who received an intestinal transplant. The CDR3 runs from the conserved cysteine through the conserved F or W. Each record gives: V gene, J gene, clone size, D gene, CDR3 protein, CDR3 DNA. D genes are given only for firm matches. Size values are once, few and many counts, or a class for expanded clones, and some rows have none.

V gene: TRBV4-2
J gene: TRBJ2-5
clone size: .
D gene: TRBD2
CDR3 protein: CASSQVAGGQETQYF
CDR3 DNA: TGTGCCAGCAGCCAAGTGGCGGGGGGGCAGGAGACCCAGTACTTC

V gene: TRBV19
J gene: TRBJ2-7
clone size: .
D gene: .
CDR3 protein: CASSTNAGTAYSYEQYF
CDR3 DNA: TGTGCCAGTAGTACAAACGCCGGGACGGCCTACTCCTACGAGCAGTACTTC

V gene: TRBV4-1
J gene: TRBJ2-5
clone size: once
D gene: .
CDR3 protein: CASSQDSPEETQYF
CDR3 DNA: TGCGCCAGCAGCCAAGATTCGCCCGAAGAGACCCAGTACTTC

V gene: TRBV25-1
J gene: TRBJ1-1
clone size: .
D gene: .
CDR3 protein: CASSDESPEAFF
CDR3 DNA: TGTGCCAGCAGTGACGAGAGCCCTGAAGCTTTCTTT

V gene: TRBV7-2
J gene: TRBJ1-6
clone size: .
D gene: TRBD1
CDR3 protein: CASSRQGARDSPLHF
CDR3 DNA: TGTGCCAGCAGCCGACAGGGGGCTAGGGATTCACCCCTCCACTTT

V gene: TRBV7-9
J gene: TRBJ1-1
clone size: .
D gene: .
CDR3 protein: CASSLRQSEAFF
CDR3 DNA: TGTGCCAGCAGCTTAAGGCAGTCAGAAGCTTTCTTT

V gene: TRBV5-1
J gene: TRBJ2-2
clone size: .
D gene: TRBD2
CDR3 protein: CASSLATTSATGELFF
CDR3 DNA: TGCGCCAGCAGCTTGGCCACGACTAGCGCCACCGGGGAGCTGTTTTTT

V gene: TRBV9
J gene: TRBJ1-2
clone size: .
D gene: .
CDR3 protein: CASSQGNYGYTF
CDR3 DNA: TGTGCCAGCAGTCAGGGGAACTATGGCTACACCTTC

V gene: TRBV19
J gene: TRBJ1-1
clone size: .
D gene: .
CDR3 protein: CASSFDGPTYTEAFF
CDR3 DNA: TGTGCCAGTAGTTTTGACGGGCCGACTTACACTGAAGCTTTCTTT

V gene: TRBV7-9
J gene: TRBJ1-1
clone size: .
D gene: .
CDR3 protein: CASSLLGVASTEAFF
CDR3 DNA: TGTGCCAGCAGCTTATTGGGGGTTGCAAGCACTGAAGCTTTCTTT

V gene: TRBV6-5
J gene: TRBJ1-6
clone size: .
D gene: .
CDR3 protein: CASSQISGSPLHF
CDR3 DNA: TGTGCCAGCAGCCAGATAAGCGGTTCACCCCTCCACTTT

V gene: TRBV18
J gene: TRBJ2-3
clone size: .
D gene: .
CDR3 protein: CASSPRAGRDTQYF
CDR3 DNA: TGTGCCAGCTCACCACGGGCAGGAAGAGATACGCAGTATTTT

V gene: TRBV6-1
J gene: TRBJ1-2
clone size: .
D gene: .
CDR3 protein: CASSEDGGYGYTF
CDR3 DNA: TGTGCCAGCAGTGAGGACGGCGGCTATGGCTACACCTTC

V gene: TRBV30
J gene: TRBJ1-2
clone size: .
D gene: TRBD1
CDR3 protein: CAWTRDRRSDNYGYTF
CDR3 DNA: TGTGCCTGGACCCGGGACAGGCGTTCTGATAACTATGGCTACACCTTC

V gene: TRBV2
J gene: TRBJ2-5
clone size: .
D gene: .
CDR3 protein: CASSEEETQYF
CDR3 DNA: TGTGCCAGCAGTGAAGAAGAGACCCAGTACTTC

V gene: TRBV10-3
J gene: TRBJ1-6
clone size: .
D gene: TRBD1
CDR3 protein: CAISGQGAGSPLHF
CDR3 DNA: TGTGCCATCAGTGGGCAGGGGGCGGGTTCACCCCTCCACTTT

V gene: TRBV2
J gene: TRBJ1-2
clone size: .
D gene: .
CDR3 protein: CASSTTGGLNYGYTF
CDR3 DNA: TGTGCCAGCAGTACTACGGGGGGGCTCAACTATGGCTACACCTTC

V gene: TRBV28
J gene: TRBJ2-7
clone size: .
D gene: .
CDR3 protein: CATIGTRTYEQYF
CDR3 DNA: TGTGCCACCATCGGGACACGCACCTACGAGCAGTACTTC

V gene: TRBV11-2
J gene: TRBJ1-5
clone size: once
D gene: .
CDR3 protein: CASSLGGYSNQPQHF
CDR3 DNA: TGTGCCAGCAGCTTAGGAGGGTATAGCAATCAGCCCCAGCATTTT

V gene: TRBV19
J gene: TRBJ2-2
clone size: .
D gene: .
CDR3 protein: CASAWYRGPDTGELFF
CDR3 DNA: TGTGCCAGTGCCTGGTATCGGGGCCCGGACACCGGGGAGCTGTTTTTT

V gene: TRBV5-1
J gene: TRBJ1-1
clone size: few
D gene: .
CDR3 protein: CASSFRGGGTEAFF
CDR3 DNA: TGCGCCAGCAGCTTCAGGGGCGGTGGCACTGAAGCTTTCTTT

V gene: TRBV18
J gene: TRBJ1-4
clone size: once
D gene: TRBD1
CDR3 protein: CASSPRDSLSEKLFF
CDR3 DNA: TGTGCCAGCTCACCAAGGGACAGTTTAAGTGAAAAACTGTTTTTT

V gene: TRBV6-6
J gene: TRBJ2-1
clone size: .
D gene: TRBD1
CDR3 protein: CASSSTGQGAYNEQFF
CDR3 DNA: TGTGCCAGCAGTTCGACGGGACAGGGGGCCTACAATGAGCAGTTCTTC

V gene: TRBV12-1
J gene: TRBJ2-5
clone size: .
D gene: .
CDR3 protein: CASSDAGTSGGPESETQYF
CDR3 DNA: TGTGCCAGCAGCGATGCCGGGACTAGCGGGGGCCCCGAGTCTGAGACCCAGTACTTC

V gene: TRBV7-9
J gene: TRBJ1-5
clone size: .
D gene: .
CDR3 protein: CASSFQGTSQPQHF
CDR3 DNA: TGTGCCAGCAGCTTTCAGGGGACGAGTCAGCCCCAGCATTTT

V gene: TRBV6-1
J gene: TRBJ1-2
clone size: .
D gene: .
CDR3 protein: CASSVGQGLFYGYTF
CDR3 DNA: TGTGCCAGCAGTGTAGGGCAGGGACTCTTCTATGGCTACACCTTC

V gene: TRBV5-1
J gene: TRBJ2-5
clone size: .
D gene: .
CDR3 protein: CASSFSLALQETQYF
CDR3 DNA: TGCGCCAGCAGTTTTTCCCTAGCGCTCCAAGAGACCCAGTACTTC

V gene: TRBV28
J gene: TRBJ2-3
clone size: .
D gene: .
CDR3 protein: CASSRASTDTQYF
CDR3 DNA: TGTGCCAGCAGCCGCGCCAGCACAGATACGCAGTATTTT

V gene: TRBV5-4
J gene: TRBJ1-2
clone size: .
D gene: TRBD1
CDR3 protein: CASSIQGATYGYTF
CDR3 DNA: TGTGCCAGCAGTATTCAGGGGGCGACCTATGGCTACACCTTC

V gene: TRBV7-6
J gene: TRBJ2-2
clone size: .
D gene: .
CDR3 protein: CASSLVGGRSTGELFF
CDR3 DNA: TGTGCCAGCAGCTTAGTTGGGGGGCGTAGCACCGGGGAGCTGTTTTTT

V gene: TRBV7-9
J gene: TRBJ2-7
clone size: once
D gene: .
CDR3 protein: CASSSPGRNYEQYF
CDR3 DNA: TGTGCCAGCAGCTCCCCGGGACGGAACTACGAGCAGTACTTC

V gene: TRBV6-5
J gene: TRBJ2-3
clone size: .
D gene: .
CDR3 protein: CASSPFSGATDTQYF
CDR3 DNA: TGTGCCAGCAGTCCCTTCTCGGGAGCCACAGATACGCAGTATTTT

V gene: TRBV9
J gene: TRBJ2-3
clone size: .
D gene: .
CDR3 protein: CASSVVVSDTQYF
CDR3 DNA: TGTGCCAGCAGCGTAGTTGTGTCAGATACGCAGTATTTT

V gene: TRBV2
J gene: TRBJ2-7
clone size: .
D gene: TRBD1
CDR3 protein: CASSTGTRGREQYF
CDR3 DNA: TGTGCCAGCAGTACCGGGACCAGGGGGCGCGAGCAGTACTTC

V gene: TRBV13
J gene: TRBJ2-5
clone size: .
D gene: .
CDR3 protein: CASSLNQGFETQYF
CDR3 DNA: TGTGCCAGCAGCTTAAACCAGGGCTTCGAGACCCAGTACTTC

V gene: TRBV11-2
J gene: TRBJ2-7
clone size: .
D gene: .
CDR3 protein: CASSLDASNYEQYF
CDR3 DNA: TGTGCCAGCAGCTTAGATGCCTCCAACTACGAGCAGTACTTC

V gene: TRBV29-1
J gene: TRBJ1-5
clone size: once
D gene: .
CDR3 protein: CSVSKGFNQPQHF
CDR3 DNA: TGCAGCGTTTCAAAGGGTTTTAATCAGCCCCAGCATTTT

V gene: TRBV7-8
J gene: TRBJ2-7
clone size: .
D gene: TRBD2
CDR3 protein: CASSFQRGAWEQYF
CDR3 DNA: TGTGCCAGCAGCTTCCAGCGGGGGGCGTGGGAGCAGTACTTC

V gene: TRBV5-1
J gene: TRBJ1-1
clone size: .
D gene: .
CDR3 protein: CASSPGTDLNTEAFF
CDR3 DNA: TGCGCCAGCAGCCCGGGGACCGACTTGAACACTGAAGCTTTCTTT

V gene: TRBV6-5
J gene: TRBJ1-6
clone size: .
D gene: .
CDR3 protein: CASSYEVARPLHF
CDR3 DNA: TGTGCCAGCAGTTACGAAGTGGCCCGGCCCCTCCACTTT

V gene: TRBV5-1
J gene: TRBJ1-1
clone size: few
D gene: .
CDR3 protein: CASSFSVRQLPPNTEAFF
CDR3 DNA: TGCGCCAGCAGCTTTTCAGTGCGTCAGCTGCCACCGAACACTGAAGCTTTCTTT